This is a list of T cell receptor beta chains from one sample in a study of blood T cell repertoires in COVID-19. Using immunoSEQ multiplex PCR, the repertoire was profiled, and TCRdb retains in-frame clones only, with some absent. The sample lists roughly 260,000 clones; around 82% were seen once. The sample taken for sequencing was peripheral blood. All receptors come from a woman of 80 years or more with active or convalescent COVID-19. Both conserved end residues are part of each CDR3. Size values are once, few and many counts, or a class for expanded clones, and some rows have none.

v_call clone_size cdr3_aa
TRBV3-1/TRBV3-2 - CASSQVTGVRAKNIQYF
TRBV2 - CASSRTLNTEAFF
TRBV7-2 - CASSETSGLAKNIQYF
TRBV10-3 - CAISPAGGGNEQFF
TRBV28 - CASRSSGEYYEQYF
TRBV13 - CASSLYQGVVTEAFF
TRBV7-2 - CASSLGLAGGQETQYF
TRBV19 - CASSDRQGYEQYF
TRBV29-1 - CSVEDFGGGYTF
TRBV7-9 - CASRGTETNEKLFF
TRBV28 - CASSLGAGNEKLFF
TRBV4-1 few CASSQGDGGETQYF
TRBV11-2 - CASSSRRTGRNTEAFF
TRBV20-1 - CSASGAGASEQYF
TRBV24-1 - CATSDLGLGLAGSEQFF
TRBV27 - CASSPRDSPNEKLFF
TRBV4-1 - CASSQEDSGRAKFF
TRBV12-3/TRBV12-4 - CASSSTGENEQFF
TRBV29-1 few CSVEDRVGQPQHF
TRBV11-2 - CASSLENRGQGYTF
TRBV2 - CASGRVSSPLHF
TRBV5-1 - CASSAGTRGPTDTQYF
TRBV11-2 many CASSPSGRQSRGTGELFF
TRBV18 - CASALTGGNEKLFF
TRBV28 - CASSTPSAGGLGRNTEAFF
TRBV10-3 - CAISRDSVYGYTF
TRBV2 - CASSAAGAEAFF
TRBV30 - CAWSVGQGAYEQYF
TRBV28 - CATTGEFQPQHF